The 7 T cell receptor beta chains in this list originate from one sample, sequenced in a study of cytomegalovirus exposure and HLA in healthy donors. Amplification used 60 Vbeta primers and 13 Jbeta primers. TCRdb's table, derived via immunoSEQ multiplex PCR, lists solely in-frame clones and lacks some. In the table there are about 73,000 clones, around 82% of which are singletons. Sequencing input: PBMCs. The source is a male donor in good health and CMV-seronegative.

This rearrangement joins TRBV25-1 to TRBJ2-7, with D tentatively TRBD2 (5 bases). CDR1 MGHDK and CDR2 SYGVNS come from the germline V gene. V was shortened by 7 bases and J by 4 bases, with 20 bases between the two germline ends. CDR3 length: 15 residues. The CDR3 coding sequence is TGTGCCAGCACCGCGACGAGGATCACGGGGTACGAGCAGTACTTC. This codes for CASTATRITGYEQYF.

This clone was recorded once. The chain uses TRBV29-1 and TRBJ2-6; no reliable D call. Looked up from germline, CDR1 is SQVTM and CDR2 is ANQGSEA. The CDR3 has 12 amino acids. The V end was cut by 6 bases, the J end by 0 bases, with 3 bases between. The CDR3 reads CSVSSGANVLTF. The CDR3 bases are TGCAGCGTGAGCTCTGGGGCCAACGTCCTGACTTTC.

The chain recombines TRBV4-2 with TRBJ1-1, with 9 bases that match TRBD1. The CDR3 spans 16 residues. CDR1 is LGHNA and CDR2 is YNFKEQ in the germline V gene. V was clipped by 2 bases and J by 0 bases; unmatched bases: 4. The CDR3 coding sequence is TGTGCCAGCAGCCAACCGGACAGGGGCCTGAACACTGAAGCTTTCTTT. Translating it yields CASSQPDRGLNTEAFF.

The chain recombines TRBV11-2 with TRBJ1-4; a weak D match, TRBD1 (6 bases). The V gene lost 1 base and the J gene lost 8 bases, with 17 bases spanning the gap. CDR3 size: 16 residues. Germline V gene lookup returns CDR1 SGHAT and CDR2 FQNNGV. The CDR3 spells CASSLGGLRSGEKLFF. The CDR3 DNA reads TGTGCCAGCAGCTTAGGGGGGCTCAGGTCGGGAGAAAAACTGTTTTTT.

The V and J genes are TRBV14 and TRBJ2-3, with no clear D. The germline gives CDR1 SGHDN, CDR2 FVKESK. Trimming took 0 bases from V and 0 from J, leaving 13 bases between them. The CDR3 has 17 amino acids. The CDR3 DNA is TGTGCCAGCAGCCAAGATAGGTGGAGACCTAGCACAGATACGCAGTATTTT. Amino acids: CASSQDRWRPSTDTQYF.

This clone has just a few counts. The chain employs TRBV28 and TRBJ2-7; D remains unclear. Germline V gene sequence: CDR1 MDHEN, CDR2 SYDVKM. The CDR3 spans 14 residues. Trimming stripped 3 bases from V and 3 bases from J, with 12 bases between. Written as DNA, the CDR3 is TGTGCCAGCAGTTTGTTCCGAGACATCTACGAGCAGTACTTC. It codes for CASSLFRDIYEQYF.

This clone was counted once. The junction differs from germline at one of its ends, possibly a read error. The genes are TRBV6-5 and TRBJ1-2; TRBD1 aligns across 7 bases. The germline CDR1 and CDR2 sequences are MNHEY and SVGAGI. This CDR3 region has 13 residues. The CDR3 DNA is TGTGCCAGCAAGAAATCGACAGGGCTCGGCTACCCCTTC. This sequence encodes CASKKSTGLGYPF.